What follows are 7 T cell receptor beta chains derived from one specimen sequenced in a study of blood T cell repertoires in COVID-19. Data came from immunoSEQ multiplex PCR; TCRdb stores just in-frame clones and leaves some out. The sample holds more than 250,000 clones, around 90% seen once. Sequenced input: peripheral blood. The receptors were sampled from a man aged 45-60 years with active or convalescent COVID-19.

A note on this clone: Other DNA variants within this sample encode the same CDR3. This sequence joins TRBV28 and TRBJ2-1; 7 nucleotides line up with TRBD2. V trimming: 2 bases; J trimming: 5 bases; junction bases outside the gene matches: 9. Germline V gene data show CDR1 as MDHEN and CDR2 as SYDVKM. This CDR3 has 16 amino acids. CDR3 sequence (DNA): TGTGCCAGCAGTTTAGTAGGGCTAGCGGCTCACAATGAGCAGTTCTTC. Translation: CASSLVGLAAHNEQFF.

The chain has TRBV5-1 and TRBJ2-2, with TRBD1 matching 7 bases. The CDR3 contains 16 residues. J was trimmed by 6 bases and V by 0 bases; bases with no gene match: 8. Germline values: CDR1 SGHRS, CDR2 YFSETQ. The CDR3 DNA reads as TGCGCCAGCAGCTTGGAGGGTCAGGGGGTATCCGGGGAGCTGTTTTTT. This translates into CASSLEGQGVSGELFF.

V is TRBV20-1 and J is TRBJ1-4, with D unresolved. Germline V gene lookup returns CDR1 DFQATT and CDR2 SNEGSKA (reference sequence). Trimming shortened V by 5 bases and J by 7 bases, and 8 bases separated the two germline ends. This CDR3 is 11 amino acids long. The CDR3 reads CSAPSGEKLFF. CDR3 coding DNA: TGCAGTGCTCCGTCGGGTGAAAAACTGTTTTTT.

This clone turned up a few times. The V call is TRBV7-2, the J call TRBJ1-1; TRBD1 is a possible D gene (5 bases). Germline CDR1 reads SGHTA; CDR2 reads FQGNSA. The CDR3 contains 13 residues. Between the trimmed V and J ends, which lost 6 bases and 0 bases, there was a span of 8 bases. CDR3 sequence reads: CASSWGLNTEAFF. CDR3 sequence (DNA): TGTGCCAGCAGTTGGGGCCTGAACACTGAAGCTTTCTTT.

V is TRBV5-4 and J is TRBJ1-6; 10 bases are a match to TRBD1. J was trimmed by 10 bases and V by 5 bases; bases with no gene match: 12. This CDR3 comprises 16 residues. CDR1 is SGHNT and CDR2 is YYREEE in the germline V gene (reference sequence). CDR3 DNA: TGTGCCAGCAGTTCGAGGGTGGGGACAGGGGTGTCACCCCTCCACTTT. Translating gives CASSSRVGTGVSPLHF.

The genes are TRBV6-5 and TRBJ2-7; 12 positions match TRBD1. CDR1 MNHEY and CDR2 SVGAGI come from the germline V gene. This CDR3 comprises 16 residues. With 2 bases clipped from V and 9 bases from J, the junction kept 11 bases outside the gene matches. The CDR3 DNA follows: TGTGCCAGCAGTTACCGCCGGGACAGGGGGCCCGGAGGGCAGTACTTC. Translated, it gives CASSYRRDRGPGGQYF.

The chain is built from TRBV5-1 and TRBJ1-6; TRBD1 aligns across 7 bases. The CDR3 is made up of 12 amino acids. Germline CDR1 is SGHRS and CDR2 is YFSETQ. V lost 6 bases, J lost 7 bases, and 1 base stayed unmatched. CDR3 nucleotide sequence: TGCGCCAGCACAGGGGGAAATTCACCCCTCCACTTT. This encodes CASTGGNSPLHF.